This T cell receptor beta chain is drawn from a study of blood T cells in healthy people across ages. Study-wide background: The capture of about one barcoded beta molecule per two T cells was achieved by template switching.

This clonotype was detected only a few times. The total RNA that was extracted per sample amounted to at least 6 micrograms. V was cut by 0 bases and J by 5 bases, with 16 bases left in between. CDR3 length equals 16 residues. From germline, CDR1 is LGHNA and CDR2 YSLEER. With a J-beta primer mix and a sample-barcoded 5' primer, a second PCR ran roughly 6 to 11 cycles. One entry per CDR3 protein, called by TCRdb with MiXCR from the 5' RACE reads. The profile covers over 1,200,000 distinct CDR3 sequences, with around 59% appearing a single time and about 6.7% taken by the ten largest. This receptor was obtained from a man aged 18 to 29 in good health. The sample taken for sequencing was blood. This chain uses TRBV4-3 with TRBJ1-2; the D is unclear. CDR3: CASSQDRTAAAYGYTF. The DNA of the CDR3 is TGCGCCAGCAGCCAAGACCGGACGGCAGCGGCTTATGGCTACACCTTC.